Listed here are 5 T cell receptor beta chains from one sample, sequenced in a study of blood T cell repertoires in COVID-19. Method: immunoSEQ multiplex PCR; TCRdb's copy keeps in-frame clones and lacks some. The data contain around 200,000 clones, under 90% of them singletons. Input material: peripheral blood. The receptor source for this set is a human donor in a cohort sampled during active COVID-19.

This rearrangement joins TRBV3-1 (or the pseudogene TRBV3-2) to TRBJ2-1, with D tentatively TRBD2 (7 bases). CDR3 length equals 14 residues. CDR1 and CDR2 from the germline V gene are LGHDT and YNNKEL (reference sequence). The germline V and J ends were trimmed by 4 bases and 8 bases, with 15 bases remaining between them. This CDR3 reads CASSPTGGRDEQFF. The CDR3 nucleotides are TGTGCCAGCAGCCCCACGGGGGGCCGGGATGAGCAGTTCTTC.

The genes are TRBV6-5 and TRBJ2-7; TRBD1 matches 10 bases. Looked up from germline, CDR1 is MNHEY and CDR2 is SVGAGI. V lost 6 bases to trimming and J lost 4 bases; unmatched junction nucleotides: 6. The CDR3 runs to 14 residues. The CDR3 DNA is TGTGCCAGCAGCAAAAGGGACAGGGGTTACGAGCAGTACTTC. It codes for CASSKRDRGYEQYF.

The table lists this clone with a count of one. The V and J genes are TRBV11-2 and TRBJ1-3, with TRBD1 matching over 8 bases. This CDR3 has 19 amino acids. The J segment lost 0 bases and the V segment lost 5 bases, leaving 15 bases of the junction unmatched. Germline lookup yields CDR1 SGHAT and CDR2 FQNNGV. The CDR3 sequence: CASSPSGQGLWSSGNTIYF. CDR3 bases: TGTGCCAGCAGCCCTAGCGGACAGGGCCTCTGGTCCTCTGGAAACACCATATATTTT.

The chain combines TRBV6-1 with TRBJ1-2, with 8 nucleotides matching TRBD1. Trimming cost V 4 bases and J 6 bases; bases outside gene matches: 13. The CDR3 has 16 residues. Germline assignment: CDR1 MNHNS and CDR2 SASEGT. CDR3 amino acids: CASSGGTGVPLDGYTF. CDR3 coding DNA: TGTGCCAGCAGTGGAGGGACAGGCGTCCCTCTAGATGGCTACACCTTC.

This chain links TRBV25-1 with TRBJ1-4; 7 bases are shared with TRBD1. V lost 5 bases and J lost 8; bases outside the gene matches: 11. This CDR3 is built from 15 residues. Germline lookup yields CDR1 MGHDK and CDR2 SYGVNS. The CDR3 nucleotides read TGTGCCAGCAGTAATCCTACAGGGGAGTTGGAAAAACTGTTTTTT. Protein product: CASSNPTGELEKLFF.